These 6 T cell receptor beta chains share one sample of origin, sequenced in a study of blood T cell repertoires in COVID-19 (dated by TCRdb to 2020 to 2021). The library was prepared using the immunoSEQ multiplex PCR assay. Entries here come from immuneACCESS through TCRdb and include only in-frame sequences with V and J called. Some clones fail to appear in such tables; in the studies checked, an unresolved V gene covers under half of the shortfall, and the cause of the remainder is unknown. The sample contains under 250,000 clones, roughly 83% of them found a single time. The top ten clonotypes cover 25% to 35% of the sample. Source material: peripheral blood. The receptors here all came from a middle-aged man with acute or convalescent COVID-19.

The chain recombines TRBV7-9 with TRBJ2-3; 7 bases are a match to TRBD2. In germline, CDR1 is SEHNR, CDR2 FQNEAQ (reference sequence). The CDR3 has 15 amino acids. J was trimmed by 1 base and V by 5 bases; bases with no gene match: 6. For the CDR3, the DNA is TGTGCCAGCAGCCCAACCGCGGGGGGCACAGATACGCAGTATTTT. It specifies CASSPTAGGTDTQYF.

On this clone itself: Other DNA sequences in the sample encode the same CDR3. V and J are TRBV5-1 and TRBJ2-7; a possible D gene is TRBD1 (6 bases). Germline CDR1 is SGHRS and CDR2 is YFSETQ. V dropped 1 base and J dropped 4 bases, with 9 bases sitting between them. The CDR3 runs 13 residues. CDR3 region: CASSLRGGYEQYF. For the CDR3, the DNA is TGCGCCAGCAGCTTGAGAGGGGGTTACGAGCAGTACTTC.

The chain combines TRBV6-5 with TRBJ1-1; possible D gene TRBD1, 5 bases. This CDR3 spans 15 amino acids. Germline assignment: CDR1 MNHEY and CDR2 SVGAGI. The germline V and J ends were trimmed by 5 bases and 6 bases, with 19 bases remaining between them. The CDR3 nucleotides are TGTGCCAGCAGTATCGGTAGGGGAATTGGCGCTGAAGCTTTCTTT. Translating gives CASSIGRGIGAEAFF.

The V gene is TRBV11-2, the J gene TRBJ2-2; 7 nucleotides align to TRBD2. This CDR3 comprises 15 residues. J lost 0 bases, V lost 5 bases, and 3 bases had no gene match. Per the germline V gene, CDR1 is SGHAT and CDR2 is FQNNGV. The CDR3 reads CASSLGTTNTGELFF. The CDR3, as DNA: TGTGCCAGCAGCCTCGGGACTACGAACACCGGGGAGCTGTTTTTT.

This chain connects TRBV7-2 to TRBJ2-1; weak D call: TRBD2 (6 bases). The V gene lost 3 bases and the J gene lost 4 bases, with 10 bases spanning the gap. The CDR3 extends over 14 amino acids. Germline V gene sequence: CDR1 SGHTA, CDR2 FQGNSA. The CDR3 coding sequence is TGTGCCAGCAGCTTTAGCGGTCTTTACAATGAGCAGTTCTTC. This codes for CASSFSGLYNEQFF.

The rearrangement links TRBV2 to TRBJ2-1, with TRBD1 identical over 8 bases. The CDR3 extends over 14 amino acids. Germline loops: CDR1 SNHLY, CDR2 FYNNEI. Trimming at V came to 6 bases and at J to 5 bases, leaving 6 bases not matched to a gene. CDR3: CASRFGQGNNEQFF. CDR3 in DNA: TGTGCCAGCAGATTCGGACAGGGAAACAATGAGCAGTTCTTC.